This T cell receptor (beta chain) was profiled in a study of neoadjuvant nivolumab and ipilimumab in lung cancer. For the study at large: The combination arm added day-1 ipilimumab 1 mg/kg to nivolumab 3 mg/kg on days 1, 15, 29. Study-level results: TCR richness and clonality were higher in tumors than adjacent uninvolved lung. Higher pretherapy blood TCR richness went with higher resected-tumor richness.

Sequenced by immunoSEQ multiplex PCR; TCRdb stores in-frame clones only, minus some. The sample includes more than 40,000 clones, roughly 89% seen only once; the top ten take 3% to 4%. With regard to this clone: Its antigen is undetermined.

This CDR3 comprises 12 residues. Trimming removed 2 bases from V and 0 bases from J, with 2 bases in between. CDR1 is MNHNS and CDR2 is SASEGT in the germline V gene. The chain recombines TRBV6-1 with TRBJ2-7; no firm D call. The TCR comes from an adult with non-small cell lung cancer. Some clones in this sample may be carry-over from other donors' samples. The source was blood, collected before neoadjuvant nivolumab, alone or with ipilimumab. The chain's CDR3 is CASSEISYEQYF. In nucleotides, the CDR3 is TGTGCCAGCAGTGAAATCTCCTACGAGCAGTACTTC.